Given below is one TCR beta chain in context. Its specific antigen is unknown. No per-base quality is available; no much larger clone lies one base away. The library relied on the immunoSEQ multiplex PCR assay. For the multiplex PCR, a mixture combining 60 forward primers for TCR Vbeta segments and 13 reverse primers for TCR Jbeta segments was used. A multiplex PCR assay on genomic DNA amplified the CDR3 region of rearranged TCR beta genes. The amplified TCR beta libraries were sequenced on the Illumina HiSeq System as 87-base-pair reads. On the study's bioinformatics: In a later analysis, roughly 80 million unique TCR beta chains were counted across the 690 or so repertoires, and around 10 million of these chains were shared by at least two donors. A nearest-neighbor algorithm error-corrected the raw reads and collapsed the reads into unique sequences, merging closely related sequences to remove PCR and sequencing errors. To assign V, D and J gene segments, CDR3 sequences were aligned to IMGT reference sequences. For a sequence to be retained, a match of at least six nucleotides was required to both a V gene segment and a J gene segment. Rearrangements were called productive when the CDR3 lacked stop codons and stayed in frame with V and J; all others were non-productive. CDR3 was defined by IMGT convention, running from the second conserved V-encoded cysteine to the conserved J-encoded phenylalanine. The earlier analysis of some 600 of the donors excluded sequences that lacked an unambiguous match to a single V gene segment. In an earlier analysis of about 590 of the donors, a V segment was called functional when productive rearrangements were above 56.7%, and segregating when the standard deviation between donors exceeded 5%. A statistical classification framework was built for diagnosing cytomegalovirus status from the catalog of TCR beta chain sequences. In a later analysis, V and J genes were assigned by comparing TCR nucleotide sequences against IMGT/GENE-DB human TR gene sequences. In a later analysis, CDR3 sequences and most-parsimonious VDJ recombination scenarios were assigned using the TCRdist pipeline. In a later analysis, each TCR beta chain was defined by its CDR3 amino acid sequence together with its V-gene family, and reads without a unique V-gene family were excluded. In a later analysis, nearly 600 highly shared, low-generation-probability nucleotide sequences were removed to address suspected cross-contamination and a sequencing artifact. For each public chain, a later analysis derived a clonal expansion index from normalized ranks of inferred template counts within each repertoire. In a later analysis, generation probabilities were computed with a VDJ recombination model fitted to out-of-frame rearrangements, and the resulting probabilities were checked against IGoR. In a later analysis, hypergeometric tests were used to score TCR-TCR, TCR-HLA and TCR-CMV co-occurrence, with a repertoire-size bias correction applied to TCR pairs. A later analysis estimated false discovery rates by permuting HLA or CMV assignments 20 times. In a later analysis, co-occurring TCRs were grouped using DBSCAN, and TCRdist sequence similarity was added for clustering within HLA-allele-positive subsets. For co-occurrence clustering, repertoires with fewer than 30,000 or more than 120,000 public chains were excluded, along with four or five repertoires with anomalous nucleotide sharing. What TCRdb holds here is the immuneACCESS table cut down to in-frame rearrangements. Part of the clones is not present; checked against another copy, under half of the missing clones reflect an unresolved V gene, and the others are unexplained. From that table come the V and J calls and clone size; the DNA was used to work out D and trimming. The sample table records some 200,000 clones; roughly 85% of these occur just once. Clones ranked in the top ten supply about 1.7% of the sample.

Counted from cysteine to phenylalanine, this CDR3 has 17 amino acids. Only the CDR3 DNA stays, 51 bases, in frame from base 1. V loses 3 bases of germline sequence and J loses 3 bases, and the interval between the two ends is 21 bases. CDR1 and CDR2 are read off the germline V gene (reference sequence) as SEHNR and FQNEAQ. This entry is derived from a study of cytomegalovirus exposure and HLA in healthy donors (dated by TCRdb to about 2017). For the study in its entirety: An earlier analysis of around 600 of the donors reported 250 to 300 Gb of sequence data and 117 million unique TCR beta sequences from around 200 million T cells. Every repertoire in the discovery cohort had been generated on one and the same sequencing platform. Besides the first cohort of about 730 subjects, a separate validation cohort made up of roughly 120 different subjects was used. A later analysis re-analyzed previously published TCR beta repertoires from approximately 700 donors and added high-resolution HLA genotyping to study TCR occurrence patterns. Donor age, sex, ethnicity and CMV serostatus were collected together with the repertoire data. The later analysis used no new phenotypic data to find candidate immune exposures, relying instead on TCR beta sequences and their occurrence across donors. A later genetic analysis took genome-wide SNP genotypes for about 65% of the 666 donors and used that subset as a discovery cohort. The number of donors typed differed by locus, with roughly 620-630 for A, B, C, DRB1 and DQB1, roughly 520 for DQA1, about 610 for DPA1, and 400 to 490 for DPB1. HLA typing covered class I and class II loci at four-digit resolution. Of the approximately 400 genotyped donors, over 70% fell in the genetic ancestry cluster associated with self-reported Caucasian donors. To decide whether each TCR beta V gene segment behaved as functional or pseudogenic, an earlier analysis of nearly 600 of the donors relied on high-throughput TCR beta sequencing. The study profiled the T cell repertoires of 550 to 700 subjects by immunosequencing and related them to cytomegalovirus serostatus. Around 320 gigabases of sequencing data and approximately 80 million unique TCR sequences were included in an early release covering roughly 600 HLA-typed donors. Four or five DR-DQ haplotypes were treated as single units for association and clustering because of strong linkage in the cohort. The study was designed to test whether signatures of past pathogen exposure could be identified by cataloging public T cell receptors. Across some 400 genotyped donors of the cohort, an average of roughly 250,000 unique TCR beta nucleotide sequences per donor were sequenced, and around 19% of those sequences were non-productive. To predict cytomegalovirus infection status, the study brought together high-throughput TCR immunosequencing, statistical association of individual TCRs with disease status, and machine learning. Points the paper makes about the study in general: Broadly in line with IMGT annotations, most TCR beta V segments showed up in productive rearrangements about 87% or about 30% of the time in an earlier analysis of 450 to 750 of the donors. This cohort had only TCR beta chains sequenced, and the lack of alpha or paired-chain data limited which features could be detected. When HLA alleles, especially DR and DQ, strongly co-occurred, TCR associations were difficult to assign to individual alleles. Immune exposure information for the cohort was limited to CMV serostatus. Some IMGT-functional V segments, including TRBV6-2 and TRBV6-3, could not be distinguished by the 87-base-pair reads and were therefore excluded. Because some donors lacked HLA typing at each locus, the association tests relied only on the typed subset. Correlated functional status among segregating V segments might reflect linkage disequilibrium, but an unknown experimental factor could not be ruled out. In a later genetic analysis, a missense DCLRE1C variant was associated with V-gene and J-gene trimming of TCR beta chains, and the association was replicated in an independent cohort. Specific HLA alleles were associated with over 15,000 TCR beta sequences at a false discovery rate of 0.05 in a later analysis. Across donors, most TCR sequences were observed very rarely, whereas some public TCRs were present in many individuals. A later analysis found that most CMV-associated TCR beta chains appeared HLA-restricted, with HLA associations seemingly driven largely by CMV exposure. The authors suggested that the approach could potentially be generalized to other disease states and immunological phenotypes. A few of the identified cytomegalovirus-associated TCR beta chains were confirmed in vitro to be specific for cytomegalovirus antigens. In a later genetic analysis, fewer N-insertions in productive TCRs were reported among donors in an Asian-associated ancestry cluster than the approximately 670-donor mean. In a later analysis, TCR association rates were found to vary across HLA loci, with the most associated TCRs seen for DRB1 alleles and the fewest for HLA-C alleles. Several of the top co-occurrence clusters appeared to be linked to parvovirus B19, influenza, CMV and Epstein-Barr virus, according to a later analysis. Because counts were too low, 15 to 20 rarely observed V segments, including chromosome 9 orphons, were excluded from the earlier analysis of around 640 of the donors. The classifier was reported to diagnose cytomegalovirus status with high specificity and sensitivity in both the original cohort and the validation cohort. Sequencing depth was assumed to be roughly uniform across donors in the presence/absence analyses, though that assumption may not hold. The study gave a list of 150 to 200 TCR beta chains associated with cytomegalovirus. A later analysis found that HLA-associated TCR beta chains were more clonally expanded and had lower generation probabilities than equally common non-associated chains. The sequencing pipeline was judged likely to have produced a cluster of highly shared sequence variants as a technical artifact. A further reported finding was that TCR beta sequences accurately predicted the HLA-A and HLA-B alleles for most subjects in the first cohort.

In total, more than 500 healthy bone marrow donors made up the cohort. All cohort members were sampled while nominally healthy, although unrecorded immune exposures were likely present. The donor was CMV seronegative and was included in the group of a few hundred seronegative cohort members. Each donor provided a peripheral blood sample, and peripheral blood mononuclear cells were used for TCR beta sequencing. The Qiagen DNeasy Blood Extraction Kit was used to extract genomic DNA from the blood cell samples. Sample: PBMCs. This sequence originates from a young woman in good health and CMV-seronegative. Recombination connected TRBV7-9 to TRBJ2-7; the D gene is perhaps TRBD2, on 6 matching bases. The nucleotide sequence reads TGTGCCAGCAGCTTCCGGGGGAGCGGGCCGGCTAGCTACGAGCAGTACTTC. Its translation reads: CASSFRGSGPASYEQYF.